The present T cell receptor beta chain was sequenced within a study of shared clonotypes between healthy human individuals. Sequencing was performed with immunoSEQ multiplex PCR; in TCRdb, only in-frame clones are kept and a portion is missing. This sample has hundreds of thousands of clones; 60% to 75% occur once, and the top ten carry 1.5% to 2%. V lost 1 base, J lost 7 bases, and 17 bases lay in between. Germline V gene data show CDR1 as MDHEN and CDR2 as SYDVKM. This CDR3 is built from 15 residues. The sample was memory CD4+ T cells sorted from blood. Documented subset: CD45RA-negative fraction. The receptor was derived from a woman aged 25-40 years in good health. The chain recombines TRBV28 with TRBJ2-7; possible D gene TRBD2, 6 bases. As DNA, the CDR3 is TGTGCCAGCAGTTTATTCGGTAGCGGCAGTGGGGAGCAGTACTTC. Amino acid sequence: CASSLFGSGSGEQYF.